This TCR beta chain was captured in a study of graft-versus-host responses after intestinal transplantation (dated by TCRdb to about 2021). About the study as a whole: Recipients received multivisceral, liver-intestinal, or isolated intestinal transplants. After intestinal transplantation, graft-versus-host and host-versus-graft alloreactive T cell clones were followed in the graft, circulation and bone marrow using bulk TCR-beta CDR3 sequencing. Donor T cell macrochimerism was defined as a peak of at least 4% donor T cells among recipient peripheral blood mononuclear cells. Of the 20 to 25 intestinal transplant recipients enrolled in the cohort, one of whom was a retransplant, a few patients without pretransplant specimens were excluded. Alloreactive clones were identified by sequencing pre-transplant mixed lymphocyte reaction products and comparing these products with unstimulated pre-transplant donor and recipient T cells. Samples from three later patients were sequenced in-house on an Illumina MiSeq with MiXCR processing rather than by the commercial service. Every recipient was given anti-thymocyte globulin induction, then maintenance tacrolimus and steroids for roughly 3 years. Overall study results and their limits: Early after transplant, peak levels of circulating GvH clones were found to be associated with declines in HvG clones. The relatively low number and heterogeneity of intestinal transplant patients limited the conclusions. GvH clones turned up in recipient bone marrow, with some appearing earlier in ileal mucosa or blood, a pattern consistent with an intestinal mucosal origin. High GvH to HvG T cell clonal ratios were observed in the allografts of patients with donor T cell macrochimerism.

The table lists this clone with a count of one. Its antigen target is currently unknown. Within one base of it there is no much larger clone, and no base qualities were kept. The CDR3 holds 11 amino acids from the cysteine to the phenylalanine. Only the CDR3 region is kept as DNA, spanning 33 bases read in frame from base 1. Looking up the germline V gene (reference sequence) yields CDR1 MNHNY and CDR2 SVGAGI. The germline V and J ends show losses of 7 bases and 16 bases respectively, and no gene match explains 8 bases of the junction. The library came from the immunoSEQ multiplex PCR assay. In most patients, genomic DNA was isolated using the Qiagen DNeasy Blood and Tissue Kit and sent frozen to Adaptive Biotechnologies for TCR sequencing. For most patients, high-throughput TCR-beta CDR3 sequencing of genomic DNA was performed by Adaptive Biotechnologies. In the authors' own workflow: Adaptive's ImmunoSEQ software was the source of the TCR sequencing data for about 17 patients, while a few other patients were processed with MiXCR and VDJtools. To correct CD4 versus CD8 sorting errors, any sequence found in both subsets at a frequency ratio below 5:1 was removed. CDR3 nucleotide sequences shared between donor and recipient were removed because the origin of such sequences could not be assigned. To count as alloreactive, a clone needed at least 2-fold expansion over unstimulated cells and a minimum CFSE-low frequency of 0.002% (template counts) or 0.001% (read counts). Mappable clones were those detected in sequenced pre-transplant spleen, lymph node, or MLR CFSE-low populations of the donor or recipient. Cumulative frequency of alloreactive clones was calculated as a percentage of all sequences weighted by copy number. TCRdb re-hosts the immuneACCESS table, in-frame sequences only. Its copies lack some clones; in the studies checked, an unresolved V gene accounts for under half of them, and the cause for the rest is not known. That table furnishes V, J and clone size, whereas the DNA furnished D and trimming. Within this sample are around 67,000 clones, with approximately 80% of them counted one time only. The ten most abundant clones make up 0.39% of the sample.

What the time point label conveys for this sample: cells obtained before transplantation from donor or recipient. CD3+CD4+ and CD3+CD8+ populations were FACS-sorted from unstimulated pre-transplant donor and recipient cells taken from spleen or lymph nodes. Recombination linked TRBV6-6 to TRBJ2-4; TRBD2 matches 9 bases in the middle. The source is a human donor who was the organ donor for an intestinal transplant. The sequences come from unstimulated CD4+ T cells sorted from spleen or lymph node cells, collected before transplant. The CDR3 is CASTTAGGIYF. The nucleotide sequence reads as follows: TGTGCCAGCACCACAGCGGGGGGAATATACTTC.